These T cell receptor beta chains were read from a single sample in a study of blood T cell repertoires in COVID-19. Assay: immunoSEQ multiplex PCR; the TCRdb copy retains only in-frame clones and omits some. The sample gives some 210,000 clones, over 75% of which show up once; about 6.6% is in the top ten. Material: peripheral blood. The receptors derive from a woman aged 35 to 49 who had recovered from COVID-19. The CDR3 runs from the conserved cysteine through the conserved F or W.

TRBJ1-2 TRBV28 CASSPPGAQTRGYTF
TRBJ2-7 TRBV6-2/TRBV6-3 CASSSITSGRLYEQYF
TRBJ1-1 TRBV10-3 CAISESGGSTEAFF
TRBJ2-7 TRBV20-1 CSASRDRSYEQYF
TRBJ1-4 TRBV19 CASTPSQRGEKLFF
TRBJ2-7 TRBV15 CATSRGTSAFSYEQYF
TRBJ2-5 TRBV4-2 CASSQHSGRGTQETQYF
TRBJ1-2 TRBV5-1 CASSLAPQDYGYTF
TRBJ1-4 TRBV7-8 CASSTIGGTGGAKLFF
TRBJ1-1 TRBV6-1 CASSEGGSMNTEAFF
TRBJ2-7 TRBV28 CASSQQGPSYEQYF
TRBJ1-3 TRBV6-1 CASSEQDSGNTIYF
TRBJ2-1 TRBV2 CASVLTLAGVIDEQFF
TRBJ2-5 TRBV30 CAWRAGLARETQYF
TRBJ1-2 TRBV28 CASSSNRGYGYTF
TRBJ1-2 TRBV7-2 CASSRDQGIYGYTF
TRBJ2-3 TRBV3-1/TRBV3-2 CASSQVAGGLRDTQYF
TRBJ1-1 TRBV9 CASSRDRNTEAFF
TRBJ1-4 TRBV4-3 CASSQDFRGYEKLFF
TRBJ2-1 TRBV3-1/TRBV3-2 CASSRLPGLGINEQFF
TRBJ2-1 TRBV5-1 CASSLTSGRYNEQFF
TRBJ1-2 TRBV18 CASSPGLDNPDGYTF
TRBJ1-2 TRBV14 CASSQVTGGGGYTF
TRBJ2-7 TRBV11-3 CASSTGSSYEQYF
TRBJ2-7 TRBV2 CASSLEASGRVNEQYF
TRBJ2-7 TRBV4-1 CASSQDTTQGYYEQYF
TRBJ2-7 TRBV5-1 CASSLRLANSYEQYF
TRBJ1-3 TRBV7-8 CASSLAREGAGNTIYF
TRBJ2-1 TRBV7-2 CASSLGVGGYNEQFF
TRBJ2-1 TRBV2 CASISETGGSYNEQFF
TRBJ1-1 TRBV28 CASSSILRGRYSMNTEAFF
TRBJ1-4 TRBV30 CACSTLQGPATNEKLFF
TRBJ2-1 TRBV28 CASRLPGQGLVF
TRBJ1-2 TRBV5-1 CASSFSAGTNYGYTF
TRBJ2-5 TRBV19 CASSSSGQETQYF
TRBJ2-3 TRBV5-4 CASSSRTSGSTDTQYF
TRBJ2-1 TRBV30 CAWSVLSGRWNEQFF
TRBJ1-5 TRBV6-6 CASSYLSGGGGQPQHF
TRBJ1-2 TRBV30 CAWSPEGGYGYTF
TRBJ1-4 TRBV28 CASSGTGIIEKLFF
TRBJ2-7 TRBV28 CASIQPGTGVFQQYF